This T cell receptor (beta chain) was found in a study of T cell responses to AZD1222 COVID-19 vaccine. Study conclusions and caveats: Scientists sampled the repertoires only once the peak T cell response had passed.

About this clone itself: Its antigen is not identified.

V lost 3 bases and J lost 6, with 14 bases in between. The CDR3 is 14 residues long. CDR1 is GTSNPN and CDR2 is SVGIG in the germline V gene (reference sequence). TCRdb's copy holds only in-frame clones and misses some; the assay was immunoSEQ multiplex PCR. The sample holds about 180,000 clones, about 91% seen once. The sequencing used peripheral blood, collected on day 0 of AZD1222 vaccination. The TCR sequence derives from an adult in good health. The gene calls are TRBV30 and TRBJ1-4, with TRBD1 as a possible D gene (5 bases). The CDR3, as DNA: TGTGCCTGGAGCTATGGGGGAGGTGATGAAAAACTGTTTTTT. It codes for CAWSYGGGDEKLFF.